A selection of T cell receptor beta chains follows, all from one sample in a study of T cell responses to AZD1222 COVID-19 vaccine. Assay used: immunoSEQ multiplex PCR; TCRdb lists only in-frame clones, some missing. The repertoire includes roughly 96,000 clones, 88% of them detected once, and less than 3% sits in the top ten. Sequencing used peripheral blood, obtained on day 0 of AZD1222 vaccination. The origin of the receptors is an adult in good health. Each CDR3 is given with its conserved first and last residue. The order of the fields is V gene, D gene, clone size, CDR3 length, J gene, CDR3 DNA, CDR3 protein. D genes are given only for firm matches. Clone sizes are given selectively: once, few, many, or a class where the clone is expanded.

TRBV9	TRBD1	NA	17	TRBJ1-3	TGTGCCAGCAGCTTCCTACCCGGGACAGCAACTGGAAACACCATATATTTT	CASSFLPGTATGNTIYF
TRBV5-1	TRBD2	NA	16	TRBJ2-5	TGCGCCAGCAGCTTGGGACTAGCGGGAACGGGGGAGACCCAGTACTTC	CASSLGLAGTGETQYF
TRBV24-1	NA	NA	12	TRBJ1-5	TGTGCCACCAGTGAGACCGATCAGCCCCAGCATTTT	CATSETDQPQHF
TRBV4-2	NA	NA	14	TRBJ1-1	TGTGCCAGCAGCCAAGTGAGGGGCGGGGTGGGAGCTTTCTTT	CASSQVRGGVGAFF
TRBV28	NA	NA	14	TRBJ1-5	TGTGCCAGCAGTCTATTGGGCGCCCCCCAGCCCCAGCATTTT	CASSLLGAPQPQHF
TRBV29-1	NA	NA	16	TRBJ1-2	TGCAGCGTTGCCCCAAAATTAACAGCTCAGATCTATGGCTACACCTTC	CSVAPKLTAQIYGYTF
TRBV27	TRBD2	NA	14	TRBJ2-3	TGTGCCAGCAGTTCTAGACTAGCAGGAGATACGCAGTATTTT	CASSSRLAGDTQYF
TRBV30	NA	NA	15	TRBJ2-7	TGTGCCTGGAGTAGGGGGCGGAGGGCGTCCTACGAGCAGTACTTC	CAWSRGRRASYEQYF
TRBV27	NA	NA	15	TRBJ2-5	TGTGCCAGCAGTTTTGCGGGCAGGGGTCGAGAGACCCAGTACTTC	CASSFAGRGRETQYF
TRBV12-5	TRBD1	NA	15	TRBJ1-5	TGTGCTAGTGGTTTGGACAGGGGGTACAATCAGCCCCAGCATTTT	CASGLDRGYNQPQHF
TRBV6-5	NA	few	14	TRBJ2-3	TGTGCCAGCAATGGTCGGCGGAGCACAGATACGCAGTATTTT	CASNGRRSTDTQYF
TRBV10-3	NA	NA	14	TRBJ1-2	TGTGCCATCAGTGAGTGGCGCAGAAACGACAGCTACACCTTC	CAISEWRRNDSYTF
TRBV12-3/TRBV12-4	NA	NA	13	TRBJ1-2	TGTGCCAGCAGTTTATCGCGGGGCTATGGCTACACCTTC	CASSLSRGYGYTF
TRBV19	TRBD1	NA	15	TRBJ1-5	TGTGCCAGTAGTACCACAGGGGTACGAAATCAGCCCCAGCATTTT	CASSTTGVRNQPQHF
TRBV27	NA	NA	15	TRBJ2-3	TGTGCCAGCAGTTTCACAGGAGCAAGCACAGATACGCAGTATTTT	CASSFTGASTDTQYF
TRBV4-3	TRBD1	NA	16	TRBJ1-1	TGCGCCAGCAGCCAAGATCCGGGGACAGGGGGCACTGAAGCTTTCTTT	CASSQDPGTGGTEAFF
TRBV4-1	NA	NA	15	TRBJ1-2	TGCGCCAGCAGCCAATTACTCAAGGACAACTATGGCTACACCTTC	CASSQLLKDNYGYTF
TRBV2	NA	NA	14	TRBJ1-2	TGTGCCAGCATCCCAGGGTCGGAGATCTATGGCTACACCTTC	CASIPGSEIYGYTF
TRBV10-3	NA	NA	13	TRBJ2-2	TGTGCCATCAGTGCCCAGGGGACCGGGGAGCTGTTTTTT	CAISAQGTGELFF
TRBV7-3	TRBD2	NA	17	TRBJ2-6	TGTGCCAGCAGCTCGACTAGCGGGACCTCTGGGGCCAACGTCCTGACTTTC	CASSSTSGTSGANVLTF
TRBV7-9	TRBD2	NA	16	TRBJ2-3	TGTGCCAGCAGCATGGGACTAGCGGGAGGCTCTGATACGCAGTATTTT	CASSMGLAGGSDTQYF
TRBV5-1	TRBD1	NA	14	TRBJ1-1	TGCGCCAGCAGTACAGGGACAGAAAACACTGAAGCTTTCTTT	CASSTGTENTEAFF
TRBV7-3	NA	NA	13	TRBJ2-1	TGTGCCAGCTCCTTGAACAGGGGGAGGGCCTTTTTCTTC	CASSLNRGRAFFF
TRBV14	NA	NA	13	TRBJ2-1	TGTGCCAGCAGCCAAGATCTGGGGAATGAGCAGTTCTTC	CASSQDLGNEQFF
TRBV11-2	TRBD1	NA	15	TRBJ1-2	TGTGCCAGCAGCTCTATGGACAGGGGGCTCCATGGCTACACCTTC	CASSSMDRGLHGYTF
TRBV5-1	NA	NA	15	TRBJ1-3	TGCGCCAGCAGCTTGGTTAGCGGCTCTGGAAACACCATATATTTT	CASSLVSGSGNTIYF
TRBV5-6	TRBD1	NA	15	TRBJ1-6	TGTGCCAGCAGCTTGGGACAGGGGACAAATTCACCCCTCCACTTT	CASSLGQGTNSPLHF
TRBV28	TRBD2	few	16	TRBJ2-1	TGTGCCAGCAGTTTCCGACTAGCGGGGAGAAACAATGAGCAGTTCTTC	CASSFRLAGRNNEQFF
TRBV7-9	TRBD1	NA	14	TRBJ1-1	TGTGCCAGCAGCCCAGGGGGCGCGAGAACTGAAGCTTTCTTT	CASSPGGARTEAFF
TRBV2	TRBD1	NA	15	TRBJ2-7	TGTGCCAGCAGAACGGACAGGTCGAGCTCCTACGAGCAGTACTTC	CASRTDRSSSYEQYF
TRBV12-3/TRBV12-4	NA	NA	13	TRBJ2-7	TGTGCCAGCAGCTTGCAGGACGAGCTCGAGCAGTACTTC	CASSLQDELEQYF
TRBV12-3/TRBV12-4	NA	NA	12	TRBJ1-2	TGTGCCAGCAGTTCTAATGCCTATGGCTACACCTTC	CASSSNAYGYTF
TRBV3-1/TRBV3-2	NA	NA	14	TRBJ1-1	TGTGCCAGCAGCCAAGCAATTAGGAACACTGAAGCTTTCTTT	CASSQAIRNTEAFF
TRBV28	NA	NA	14	TRBJ2-1	TGTGCCAGCAGCCCCAGACTAGTCGTCTATGAGCAGTTCTTC	CASSPRLVVYEQFF
TRBV19	NA	NA	15	TRBJ2-2	TGTGCCAGTAGTATATGGGGGGCGGACACCGGGGAGCTGTTTTTT	CASSIWGADTGELFF
TRBV3-1/TRBV3-2	NA	NA	15	TRBJ1-2	TGTGCCAGCAGCCCTCAGGGCACAACTAACTATGGCTACACCTTC	CASSPQGTTNYGYTF
TRBV19	NA	NA	15	TRBJ2-7	TGTGCCAGTAGTATTCGGGTGTGGGGGAGCTACGAGCAGTACTTC	CASSIRVWGSYEQYF
TRBV2	NA	NA	16	TRBJ2-2	TGTGCCAGCAGTGAACTAACGCTGGGGAACACCGGGGAGCTGTTTTTT	CASSELTLGNTGELFF
TRBV7-9	NA	NA	14	TRBJ1-1	TGTGCCAGCAGCTTCTGGACAGTGAACACTGAAGCTTTCTTT	CASSFWTVNTEAFF
TRBV30	NA	NA	10	TRBJ1-2	TGTGCTATCGGAAGTACGCGCTACACCTTC	CAIGSTRYTF
TRBV19	NA	NA	15	TRBJ2-5	TGTGCCAGTAGTAACATCGCAGAGTACAAAGAGACCCAGTACTTC	CASSNIAEYKETQYF
TRBV15	TRBD1	NA	19	TRBJ1-5	TGTGCCACCAGCAGAGATCCTCACCGGGGACAGGGGCAAAATCAGCCCCAGCATTTT	CATSRDPHRGQGQNQPQHF
TRBV28	NA	few	20	TRBJ2-1	TGTGCCAGCAGTTACCCAATGGGTCCAGGGCTACAATCGGACTACAATGAGCAGTTCTTC	CASSYPMGPGLQSDYNEQFF
TRBV11-2	TRBD1	NA	17	TRBJ1-3	TGTGCCAGCAGCTTAGTTACAGGGGTGTTCCGTGGAAACACCATATATTTT	CASSLVTGVFRGNTIYF
TRBV2	TRBD2	NA	20	TRBJ2-1	TGTGCCAGCACTCCGTATAGTCCGGGACTAGCGGGAGGGTATTACAATGAGCAGTTCTTC	CASTPYSPGLAGGYYNEQFF
TRBV6-2/TRBV6-3	TRBD1	NA	15	TRBJ2-2	TGTGCCAGCAGTTACGTGACAGGGGGCTCCGGGGAGCTGTTTTTT	CASSYVTGGSGELFF
TRBV28	NA	NA	14	TRBJ2-3	TGTGCCAGCAGTTTAACCGGATTCAAAGATACGCAGTATTTT	CASSLTGFKDTQYF
TRBV28	TRBD1	NA	15	TRBJ1-5	TGTGCCAGCAGCTTCAGGGGGCCCGGCAATCAGCCCCAGCATTTT	CASSFRGPGNQPQHF
TRBV4-1	TRBD1	once	16	TRBJ1-5	TGCGCCAGCAGCCAGGGGACAGGGCCGATTTCCCAGCCCCAGCATTTT	CASSQGTGPISQPQHF
TRBV6-5	TRBD1	NA	14	TRBJ1-2	TGTGCCAGCAGGCCGACAGGGCAGAACTATGGCTACACCTTC	CASRPTGQNYGYTF
TRBV3-1/TRBV3-2	NA	NA	17	TRBJ1-5	TGTGCCAGCAGCCAAGACTTGGGTCTCAATCGCAATCAGCCCCAGCATTTT	CASSQDLGLNRNQPQHF
TRBV6-2/TRBV6-3	NA	NA	15	TRBJ2-3	TGTGCCAGCAGCCTTAAGGCAGGGGAGGCAGATACGCAGTATTTT	CASSLKAGEADTQYF
TRBV28	NA	NA	14	TRBJ1-5	TGTGCCAGCAGCCACGGCTTTGACAATCAGCCCCAGCATTTT	CASSHGFDNQPQHF
TRBV5-1	TRBD2	NA	14	TRBJ2-1	TGCGCCAGCAGCATTGCTAGCGGGACCAATGAGCAGTTCTTC	CASSIASGTNEQFF
TRBV19	NA	NA	15	TRBJ1-1	TGTGCCAGTAGTATTGGGAGAGGGAGAGTAACTGAAGCTTTCTTT	CASSIGRGRVTEAFF